These 13 T cell receptor beta chains originate from one sample sequenced in a study of T cell responses to AZD1222 COVID-19 vaccine listed by TCRdb under 2021. Taken with the paper, the label for time point translates to: baseline before first vaccination. The library was made by the immunoSEQ multiplex PCR assay. This is the immuneACCESS table as TCRdb keeps it, with only in-frame sequences that have V and J called. A part of the clones is gone; compared with another copy, unresolved V genes explain less than half, and the rest is unexplained. The sample table lists tens of thousands of clones, around 90% of them with a count of one. The top ten constitute 5% to 5.5% of the sample. Sequencing used peripheral blood, obtained on day 0 of AZD1222 vaccination. The origin of the receptors is an adult in good health.

The chain couples TRBV5-6 to TRBJ1-4; TRBD1 matches at 9 bases. Germline CDR1 is SGHDT and CDR2 is YYEEEE. The CDR3 length is 16 residues. J lost 4 bases, V lost 0 bases, and 4 bases had no gene match. The CDR3: CASSLGPDRGNEKLFF. DNA of the CDR3: TGTGCCAGCAGCTTGGGACCGGACAGGGGTAATGAAAAACTGTTTTTT.

In its sample, this clone was seen a few times. The J gene is TRBJ2-6, the V gene TRBV25-1, with D unclear. The CDR3 sequence is 15 residues long. Germline V gene lookup returns CDR1 MGHDK and CDR2 SYGVNS. The V end was cut by 5 bases, the J end by 0 bases, with 8 bases between. The CDR3 nucleotides are TGTGCCAGCAGTTCGGGCTACTCTGGGGCCAACGTCCTGACTTTC. Translation: CASSSGYSGANVLTF.

The chain recombines TRBV28 with TRBJ2-1, with D unresolved. Per the germline V gene, CDR1 is MDHEN and CDR2 is SYDVKM. The length of the CDR3 is 14 residues. V was shortened by 6 bases and J by 2 bases, with 11 bases between the two germline ends. In DNA, the CDR3 is TGTGCCAGCAGCGACACAGAGACCTACAATGAGCAGTTCTTC. It yields the protein CASSDTETYNEQFF.

The chain uses TRBV5-4 and TRBJ1-2; a weak D match, TRBD1 (5 bases). Germline CDR1 reads SGHNT; CDR2 reads YYREEE (reference sequence). The V and J ends lost 4 bases and 5 bases respectively, with 12 bases between them. CDR3 length: 13 amino acids. The CDR3 DNA is TGTGCCAGCAGCCAGACAGAGGCTTATGGCTACACCTTC. Translation gives CASSQTEAYGYTF.

J is TRBJ1-5 and V is TRBV27; no clear D. V was clipped by 3 bases and J by 5 bases, with 8 bases between them. The CDR3 has 13 amino acids. CDR1 is MNHEY, CDR2 SMNVEV, per germline (reference sequence). The chain's CDR3 is CASSFGRYQPQHF. The CDR3 region has the DNA TGTGCCAGCAGTTTTGGGCGATATCAGCCCCAGCATTTT.

The V gene is TRBV25-1, the J gene TRBJ1-2; D not certain. Germline V CDR1 and CDR2: MGHDK, SYGVNS. Trimming cost V 7 bases and J 5 bases, with 17 bases left between them. The CDR3 sequence is 14 residues long. CDR3 loop: CASKKTGLPYGYTF. DNA for the CDR3: TGTGCCAGCAAGAAAACCGGACTCCCTTATGGCTACACCTTC.

V usage is TRBV12-3 or TRBV12-4 and J usage is TRBJ2-1; TRBD2 matches at 9 bases. The CDR3 length is 13 residues. Trimming at V came to 6 bases and at J to 10 bases, leaving 7 bases not matched to a gene. CDR3 coding DNA: TGTGCCAGCAGAAAGGGCCTAGCGGGAGAGCAGTTCTTC. It encodes CASRKGLAGEQFF.

This sequence joins TRBV5-1 and TRBJ1-2; 7 nucleotides agree with TRBD1. Germline V CDR1 and CDR2: SGHRS, YFSETQ. V lost 3 bases to trimming and J lost 7 bases; unmatched junction nucleotides: 12. The CDR3 is 15 residues long. For the CDR3, the DNA is TGCGCCAGCAGCTCGAACCACAGGGGAGGCGGTGGCTACACCTTC. It codes for CASSSNHRGGGGYTF.

The rearrangement uses TRBV5-1 and TRBJ2-2, with TRBD1 as a possible D gene (5 bases). Trimming pared 4 bases from V and 1 base from J, leaving 8 bases between. There are 14 residues in the CDR3. Germline values: CDR1 SGHRS, CDR2 YFSETQ. CDR3 residues: CASSVTGNTGELFF. The CDR3 bases are TGCGCCAGCAGCGTTACAGGGAACACCGGGGAGCTGTTTTTT.

The chain carries TRBV15 and TRBJ2-1; D possibly corresponds to TRBD2 (6 bases). Germline assignment: CDR1 LNHNV and CDR2 YYDKDF (reference sequence). This CDR3 has 16 residues. V lost 1 base to trimming and J lost 4 bases, with 14 bases between them. This chain's CDR3 is CATSRGVMGLYNEQFF. The CDR3 nucleotides read TGTGCCACCAGCAGAGGGGTTATGGGACTTTACAATGAGCAGTTCTTC.

The V call is TRBV25-1, the J call TRBJ1-6; TRBD1 might be the D (5 bases). The length of the CDR3 is 14 residues. Per germline, CDR1 MGHDK and CDR2 SYGVNS. Trimming shortened V by 4 bases and J by 7 bases, and 11 bases separated the two germline ends. The CDR3 DNA reads as TGTGCCAGCAGTGGTCTCCCAGGGAATTCACCCCTCCACTTT. It translates to CASSGLPGNSPLHF. Drawing the rest from reference TRBV25-1 and TRBJ1-6, the complete variable domain is EADIYQTPRYLVIGTGKKITLECSQTMGHDKMYWYQQDPGMELHLIHYSYGVNSTEKGDLSSESTVSRIRTEHFPLTLESARPSHTSQYLCASSGLPGNSPLHFGNGTRLTVT.

This clone was seen more than once but under ten times. The gene calls are TRBV5-8 and TRBJ1-5; a weak D match, TRBD1 (5 bases). Germline V gene sequence: CDR1 SGHTS, CDR2 YDEGEE. This CDR3 has 15 amino acids. The V and J ends lost 4 bases and 0 bases respectively, with 11 bases between them. CDR3 loop: CASSLGGSSNQPQHF. The CDR3 coding sequence is TGTGCCAGCAGCCTGGGGGGTAGTAGCAATCAGCCCCAGCATTTT. The full variable domain, its missing parts supplied by reference TRBV5-8 and TRBJ1-5, is EAGVTQSPTHLIKTRGQQATLRCSPISGHTSVYWYQQALGLGLQFLLWYDEGEERNRGNFPPRFSGRQFPNYSSELNVNALELEDSALYLCASSLGGSSNQPQHFGDGTRLSIL.

V and J are TRBV19 and TRBJ2-1; D is undetermined. This CDR3 has 17 amino acids. Germline CDR1 and CDR2: LNHDA and SQIVND (reference sequence). Trimming left V 1 base short and J 7 bases short, with 20 bases between. CDR3 nucleotide sequence: TGTGCCAGTAGTATAGGTGCGTCCCCGGGTTGGCAGAATGAGCAGTTCTTC. Translated, it gives CASSIGASPGWQNEQFF.